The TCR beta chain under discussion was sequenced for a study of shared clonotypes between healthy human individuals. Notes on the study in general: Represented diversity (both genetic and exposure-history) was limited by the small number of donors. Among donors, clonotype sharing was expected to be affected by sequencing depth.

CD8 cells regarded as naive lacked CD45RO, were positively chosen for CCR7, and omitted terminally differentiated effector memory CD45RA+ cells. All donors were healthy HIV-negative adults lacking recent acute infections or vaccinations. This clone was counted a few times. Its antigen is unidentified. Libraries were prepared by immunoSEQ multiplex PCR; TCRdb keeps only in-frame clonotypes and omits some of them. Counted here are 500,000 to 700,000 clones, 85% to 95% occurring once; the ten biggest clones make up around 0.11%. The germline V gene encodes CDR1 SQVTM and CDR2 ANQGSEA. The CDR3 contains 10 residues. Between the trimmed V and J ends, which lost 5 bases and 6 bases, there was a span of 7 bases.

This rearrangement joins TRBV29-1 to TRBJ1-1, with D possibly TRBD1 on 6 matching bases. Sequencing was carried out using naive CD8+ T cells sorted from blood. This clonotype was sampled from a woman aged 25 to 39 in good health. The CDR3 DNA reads TGCAGCGTTAAGGGGGCTGAAGCTTTCTTT. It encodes CSVKGAEAFF.